This T cell receptor beta chain was identified during a study of cytomegalovirus exposure and HLA in healthy donors. Study-level points and caveats: What TCR beta sequences reportedly achieved was accurate prediction of HLA-A and HLA-B alleles in most subjects. In a later analysis, DRB1 alleles had the most associated TCRs; HLA-C alleles the fewest. Later, an analysis found that common viral pathogens appeared to be linked with several of the most significant clusters. In a later analysis, V- and J-gene trimming of beta chains associated with a DCLRE1C missense variant, replicated independently.

PCR amplification relied on 60 Vbeta primers (plus 13 Jbeta primers). Produced via immunoSEQ multiplex PCR; TCRdb's table is partial and in-frame only. The profile shows some 180,000 clones, 79% of them singletons. The CDR3 covers 16 residues. V lost 3 bases to trimming and J lost 1 base, with 16 bases between them. Per germline, CDR1 SGDLS and CDR2 YYNGEE. A remark on this clone: What it recognizes is unknown.

Sequenced material: PBMCs. This rearrangement joins TRBV9 to TRBJ2-5, with D possibly TRBD2 on 6 matching bases. This TCR was sampled from a woman aged 30 to 39 in good health and CMV-seropositive. This chain's CDR3 is CASSAVGGGSQETQYF. Written as DNA, the CDR3 is TGTGCCAGCAGCGCTGTTGGGGGAGGTTCCCAAGAGACCCAGTACTTC.